This TCR beta chain is from a study of T cells after yellow fever vaccination. Study-level background: Any fraction with a low cell number was prepared using SMART-Seq v4 Ultra Low Input. Findings and limits, study-wide: One caveat is that FACS-sorted repertoires could contain abundant clonotypes contaminating from the bulk population. Post-booster samples contained most primary-vaccination clones (approximately 95% CD4, 88% CD8).

Worth noting for this clonotype: Its antigen is unidentified.

The CDR3 runs to 16 residues. In germline, CDR1 is MNHEY, CDR2 SMNVEV (reference sequence). The V gene end was trimmed by 4 bases and the J gene end by 5 bases; junction bases not matched to a gene: 8. MiXCR, run by TCRdb on the 5' RACE reads, gives a single entry per CDR3 protein. The sample has under 300,000 distinct CDR3 sequences; approximately 6.7% are singletons. The sample was CD4+ T cells sorted from PBMCs, taken on the day of the yellow fever booster vaccination. The receptor comes from a man between 25 and 39 years old who received the YFV17D yellow fever vaccine. The chain recombines TRBV27 with TRBJ1-6; 7 bases are shared with TRBD1. Written as DNA, the CDR3 is TGTGCCAGCAGTTCAGCCAGGGGGATAAATAATTCACCCCTCCACTTT. Protein: CASSSARGINNSPLHF.